Below, 31 T cell receptor beta chains from the same sample are listed, as sequenced in a study of blood T cell repertoires in COVID-19. Libraries were prepared by immunoSEQ multiplex PCR; TCRdb keeps only in-frame clonotypes and omits some of them. The table includes approximately 380,000 clones, approximately 81% detected once. Specimen: peripheral blood. All receptors come from a woman aged 18-35 years with acute or convalescent COVID-19.

This chain joins TRBV6-5 and TRBJ2-5; D may be TRBD1 (7 bases). V gave up 10 bases and J gave up 5 bases, with 11 bases separating them. This CDR3 spans 11 amino acids. Germline V gene data show CDR1 as MNHEY and CDR2 as SVGAGI. For the CDR3, the DNA is TGTGCCACGACAGGGAGGGAGACCCAGTACTTC. Its translation: CATTGRETQYF.

The rearrangement uses TRBV28 and TRBJ2-5; 9 positions agree with TRBD1. Germline V CDR1 and CDR2: MDHEN, SYDVKM. V lost 9 bases and J lost 0; bases outside the gene matches: 11. There are 16 residues in the CDR3. CDR3 sequence: CASRDRDWKYQETQYF. For the CDR3, the DNA is TGTGCCAGTCGGGACAGGGATTGGAAGTACCAAGAGACCCAGTACTTC.

The V gene is TRBV11-2, the J gene TRBJ1-1; possible D gene TRBD1, 6 bases. Germline values: CDR1 SGHAT, CDR2 FQNNGV. The ends were cut back, 1 base at V and 4 bases at J, with 13 bases in the middle. CDR3 length equals 15 residues. The CDR3 spells CASSLGQGPGTEAFF. The CDR3 DNA follows: TGTGCCAGCAGCTTAGGGCAGGGGCCGGGCACTGAAGCTTTCTTT.

The chain employs TRBV4-1 and TRBJ2-7, with D hard to call. This CDR3 comprises 13 residues. The germline gives CDR1 MGHRA, CDR2 YSYEKL. V lost 0 bases and J 4 bases, leaving 7 bases between the germline ends. CDR3 sequence: CASSQDPHYEQYF. CDR3 coding DNA: TGCGCCAGCAGCCAAGATCCCCATTACGAGCAGTACTTC.

The rearrangement joins TRBV6-6 to TRBJ1-6, with 7 bases lining up with TRBD1. J gave up 8 bases and V 6 bases, and 7 bases lay outside the gene matches. This CDR3 has 14 amino acids. The germline CDR1 and CDR2 sequences are MNHNY and SVGAGI (reference sequence). The CDR3 DNA reads as TGTGCCAGCAGGCCTACAGGGGCCGATTCACCCCTCCACTTT. It translates to CASRPTGADSPLHF.

The DNA for the CDR3 is TGTGCCAGCAGCCTGGGCCTAAACACCGGGGAGCTGTTTTTT. Translating gives CASSLGLNTGELFF. The chain combines TRBV7-3 with TRBJ2-2; D is uncertain. Germline lookup yields CDR1 SGHTA and CDR2 FQGTGA. This CDR3 region has 14 residues. V shed 5 bases and J shed 2 bases, with 9 bases lying between them. The full variable domain, its missing parts supplied by reference TRBV7-3 and TRBJ2-2, is GAGVSQTPSNKVTEKGKYVELRCDPISGHTALYWYRQSLGQGPEFLIYFQGTGAADDSGLPNDRFFAVRPEGSVSTLKIQRTERGDSAVYLCASSLGLNTGELFFGEGSRLTVL.

About this clone: The same CDR3 is also encoded by other DNA sequences in this sample. The V and J genes are TRBV7-9 and TRBJ1-1; D not certain. Trimming shortened V by 2 bases and J by 3 bases, and 7 bases separated the two germline ends. CDR1 SEHNR and CDR2 FQNEAQ come from the germline V gene (reference sequence). There are 13 residues in the CDR3. The CDR3 is CASSLTGDTEAFF. CDR3 sequence (DNA): TGTGCCAGCAGCTTAACCGGGGACACTGAAGCTTTCTTT. Full variable domain (outside the CDR3, taken from reference TRBV7-9 and TRBJ1-1): DTGVSQNPRHKITKRGQNVTFRCDPISEHNRLYWYRQTLGQGPEFLTYFQNEAQLEKSRLLSDRFSAERPKGSFSTLEIQRTEQGDSAMYLCASSLTGDTEAFFGQGTRLTVV.

The chain carries TRBV4-2 and TRBJ2-2; tentatively, D is TRBD2 (6 bases). The V end was cut by 0 bases, the J end by 7 bases, with 9 bases between. The V gene's germline CDR1 is LGHNA and CDR2 YNFKEQ. This CDR3 has 14 amino acids. The CDR3 region has the DNA TGTGCCAGCAGCCAAGATGACGGGGGCGGGGAGCTGTTTTTT. It codes for CASSQDDGGGELFF.

The chain recombines TRBV24-1 with TRBJ1-1; possible D gene TRBD1, 6 bases. The CDR3 has 15 residues. Trimming removed 5 bases at V and 8 bases at J, with 20 bases between. Looked up from germline, CDR1 is KGHDR and CDR2 is SFDVKD. The CDR3 loop reads CATSVTGVYGEEAFF. CDR3 DNA sequence: TGTGCCACCAGTGTGACAGGCGTCTACGGGGAGGAAGCTTTCTTT.

The CDR3 loop reads CASSLRQGEAPLHF. The DNA for the CDR3 is TGTGCCAGCAGTTTAAGACAGGGTGAGGCACCCCTCCACTTT. This chain uses TRBV28 with TRBJ1-6; 7 bases map to TRBD1. CDR3 length equals 14 residues. Germline V lookup: CDR1 MDHEN, CDR2 SYDVKM. V lost 2 bases, J lost 11 bases, and 6 bases stayed unmatched. Combining the CDR3 with reference TRBV28 and TRBJ1-6 gives the whole variable domain DVKVTQSSRYLVKRTGEKVFLECVQDMDHENMFWYRQDPGLGLRLIYFSYDVKMKEKGDIPEGYSVSREKKERFSLILESASTNQTSMYLCASSLRQGEAPLHFGNGTRLTVT.

This chain links TRBV19 with TRBJ1-5; unclear D gene. This CDR3 region has 15 residues. Germline values: CDR1 LNHDA, CDR2 SQIVND (reference sequence). Deletions cut 1 base from V and 0 bases from J, with 7 bases between. CDR3 bases: TGTGCCAGTAGTATAGGCGTTTATAGCAATCAGCCCCAGCATTTT. Translated: CASSIGVYSNQPQHF.

This clone was counted many times. The rearrangement joins TRBV28 to TRBJ2-7, with 15 nucleotides matching TRBD2. The CDR3 has 19 residues. V dropped 7 bases and J dropped 0; count of bases not matched to a gene: 13. Germline CDR1 and CDR2: MDHEN and SYDVKM. The CDR3 reads CASTPIGGLAGGGSYEQYF. The CDR3 DNA reads as TGTGCCAGCACCCCCATAGGGGGACTAGCGGGAGGAGGCTCCTACGAGCAGTACTTC.

The chain has TRBV11-2 and TRBJ1-6, with D possibly TRBD1 on 6 matching bases. Deletions cut 5 bases from V and 11 bases from J, with 25 bases between. CDR3 size: 17 residues. Germline CDR1 reads SGHAT; CDR2 reads FQNNGV. The chain's CDR3 is CASSPGSPKGRGTPLHF. CDR3 coding DNA: TGTGCCAGCAGCCCCGGTTCCCCCAAGGGGAGGGGGACACCCCTCCACTTT.

The rearrangement links TRBV12-3 or TRBV12-4 to TRBJ1-1; maybe TRBD1 (6 bases). The length of the CDR3 is 13 residues. Trimming shortened V by 3 bases and J by 4 bases, and 9 bases separated the two germline ends. CDR3 DNA: TGTGCCAGCAGTTTCGGGGGGCCCACTGAAGCTTTCTTT. Translation gives CASSFGGPTEAFF.

This rearrangement joins TRBV11-2 to TRBJ1-2; TRBD1 aligns across 8 bases. This CDR3 has 12 amino acids. The germline CDR1 and CDR2 sequences are SGHAT and FQNNGV. Trimming at V came to 10 bases and at J to 3 bases, leaving 4 bases not matched to a gene. The chain's CDR3 is CAIQGVDYGYTF. CDR3 nucleotides: TGTGCCATACAGGGGGTGGACTATGGCTACACCTTC.

The V call is TRBV5-4, the J call TRBJ2-2; TRBD2 matches at 12 bases. The J segment lost 3 bases and the V segment lost 4 bases, leaving 4 bases of the junction unmatched. Germline V gene data show CDR1 as SGHNT and CDR2 as YYREEE (reference sequence). The CDR3 loop spans 16 amino acids. In nucleotides, the CDR3 is TGTGCCAGCAGCCCGGGACTAGCGGGCTACACCGGGGAGCTGTTTTTT. Translating it yields CASSPGLAGYTGELFF.

This sequence joins TRBV3-1 (or the pseudogene TRBV3-2) and TRBJ2-7; no reliable D call. Germline assignment: CDR1 LGHDT and CDR2 YNNKEL (reference sequence). The ends were cut back, 6 bases at V and 4 bases at J, with 10 bases in the middle. This CDR3 region has 12 residues. The CDR3 DNA sequence: TGTGCCAGCAGTCAGATGGCTTACGAGCAGTACTTC. Its protein is CASSQMAYEQYF.

The J gene is TRBJ1-1, the V gene TRBV30; no clear D. Trimming shortened V by 0 bases and J by 0 bases, and 8 bases separated the two germline ends. This CDR3 is 14 amino acids long. Germline values: CDR1 GTSNPN, CDR2 SVGIG (reference sequence). Written as DNA, the CDR3 is TGTGCCTGGAGTGTAGAGATTATGAACACTGAAGCTTTCTTT. The encoded protein is CAWSVEIMNTEAFF.

In the case of this clone: A junction end diverges from the germline sequence, so it may reflect a read error. This sequence joins TRBV5-6 and TRBJ2-1, with D maybe TRBD1 (6 bases). The length of the CDR3 is 12 residues. The V gene's germline CDR1 is SGHDT and CDR2 YYEEEE. CDR3 DNA: TGTGCCAGCAGCCCCTGGGACAACGAGCAGTTCTTC. Translation: CASSPWDNEQFF. Combining the CDR3 with reference TRBV5-6 and TRBJ2-1 gives the whole variable domain DAGVTQSPTHLIKTRGQQVTLRCSPKSGHDTVSWYQQALGQGPQFIFQYYEEEERQRGNFPDRFSGHQFPNYSSELNVNALLLGDSALYLCASSPWDNEQFFGPGTRLTVL.

The chain uses TRBV5-8 and TRBJ1-2; D uncertain. The CDR3 length is 14 residues. Trimming took 2 bases from V and 5 from J, leaving 13 bases between them. From germline, CDR1 is SGHTS and CDR2 YDEGEE. In DNA form, the CDR3 reads TGTGCCAGCAGCTTTGGAGGACGGCTGTATGGCTACACCTTC. This encodes CASSFGGRLYGYTF.

The rearrangement joins TRBV6-6 to TRBJ2-7; D may be TRBD1 (5 bases). The CDR3 contains 15 residues. Germline V gives CDR1 MNHNY, CDR2 SVGAGI (reference sequence). V was clipped by 1 base and J by 4 bases, with 14 bases between them. CDR3 nucleotide sequence: TGTGCCAGCAGTTACTTCAGCCCGGCAGGGTACGAGCAGTACTTC. Translation gives CASSYFSPAGYEQYF.

This clone occurred a few times. CDR3 residues: CASSSGVQSYGYTF. DNA for the CDR3: TGTGCCAGCAGCTCGGGGGTCCAATCCTATGGCTACACCTTC. The chain has TRBV9 and TRBJ1-2, with D possibly matching TRBD1 (5 bases). This CDR3 spans 14 amino acids. The V and J ends lost 4 bases and 4 bases respectively, with 14 bases between them. Germline V CDR1 and CDR2: SGDLS, YYNGEE.

The table lists this clone with a few counts. This rearrangement joins TRBV30 to TRBJ1-5, with D unresolved. V lost 2 bases and J 6 bases, leaving 14 bases between the germline ends. Germline lookup yields CDR1 GTSNPN and CDR2 SVGIG (reference sequence). The CDR3 is made up of 14 amino acids. DNA of the CDR3: TGTGCCTGGAGTCCAGGATCAAACGGTCAGCCCCAGCATTTT. Amino acid sequence: CAWSPGSNGQPQHF.

V is TRBV5-1 and J is TRBJ2-1, with 13 nucleotides matching TRBD2. Germline assignment: CDR1 SGHRS and CDR2 YFSETQ. V shed 0 bases and J 6 bases; nucleotides not matched to a gene: 3. The CDR3 covers 16 residues. DNA of the CDR3: TGCGCCAGCAGCTTGGGTGGGACTAGCGGGGCCAATGAGCAGTTCTTC. It is translated as CASSLGGTSGANEQFF. The whole variable domain, remainder taken from reference TRBV5-1 and TRBJ2-1, is KAGVTQTPRYLIKTRGQQVTLSCSPISGHRSVSWYQQTPGQGLQFLFEYFSETQRNKGNFPGRFSGRQFSNSRSEMNVSTLELGDSALYLCASSLGGTSGANEQFFGPGTRLTVL.

The sample holds one count of this clone. This chain joins TRBV27 and TRBJ1-5; D is possibly TRBD1 (6 bases). V dropped 9 bases and J dropped 0 bases, with 12 bases sitting between them. The CDR3 covers 14 residues. CDR1 is MNHEY, CDR2 SMNVEV, per germline (reference sequence). CDR3 amino acids: CASRTEYSNQPQHF. The CDR3 coding sequence is TGTGCCAGTAGGACAGAATATAGCAATCAGCCCCAGCATTTT.

This clone was counted between two and nine times. The chain has TRBV3-1 (or the pseudogene TRBV3-2) and TRBJ2-6, with D unclear. The germline V gene encodes CDR1 LGHDT and CDR2 YNNKEL (reference sequence). Trimming removed 3 bases from V and 0 bases from J, with 9 bases in between. The CDR3 has 16 amino acids. CDR3 residues: CASSHSSRSGANVLTF. CDR3 sequence (DNA): TGTGCCAGCAGCCATTCTTCCCGCTCTGGGGCCAACGTCCTGACTTTC.

The genes are TRBV5-1 and TRBJ2-7, with TRBD2 matching over 8 bases. The CDR3 length is 15 residues. Germline V gene data show CDR1 as SGHRS and CDR2 as YFSETQ. Trimming removed 5 bases from V and 4 bases from J; junction bases left unmatched: 11. This chain's CDR3 is CASRGESGSVYEQYF. CDR3 in DNA: TGCGCCAGCAGAGGGGAGAGCGGGAGCGTGTACGAGCAGTACTTC.

The rearrangement joins TRBV9 to TRBJ2-1; D perhaps matches TRBD2 (5 bases). The CDR3 contains 15 residues. Trimming removed 2 bases from V and 2 bases from J, with 11 bases in between. Germline-derived CDR1 and CDR2 are SGDLS and YYNGEE. CDR3 region: CASSVGGSAYNEQFF. Written as DNA, the CDR3 is TGTGCCAGCAGCGTGGGCGGTAGCGCCTACAATGAGCAGTTCTTC.

This chain uses TRBV15 with TRBJ1-1; possible D gene TRBD1, 6 bases. The CDR3 spans 15 residues. Germline V gene data show CDR1 as LNHNV and CDR2 as YYDKDF (reference sequence). Trimming removed 8 bases at V and 0 bases at J, with 16 bases between. CDR3 sequence (DNA): TGTGCCACCGGGGAAGTTACAGGGATGAACACTGAAGCTTTCTTT. This translates into CATGEVTGMNTEAFF.

The chain carries TRBV3-1 (or the pseudogene TRBV3-2) and TRBJ2-7; 10 nucleotides align to TRBD2. There are 15 residues in the CDR3. Germline loops: CDR1 LGHDT, CDR2 YNNKEL (reference sequence). J was trimmed by 5 bases and V by 4 bases; bases with no gene match: 8. CDR3 amino acids: CASSPRLAGYDEQYF. DNA for the CDR3: TGTGCCAGCAGCCCCCGACTAGCGGGTTACGACGAGCAGTACTTC.

This sequence joins TRBV19 and TRBJ1-1; no definite D call. V lost 10 bases, J lost 0 bases, and 21 bases lay in between. The CDR3 extends over 16 amino acids. Germline-derived CDR1 and CDR2 are LNHDA and SQIVND (reference sequence). The CDR3 is CATRPEMENMNTEAFF. For the CDR3, the DNA is TGTGCCACCCGACCGGAGATGGAGAACATGAACACTGAAGCTTTCTTT.